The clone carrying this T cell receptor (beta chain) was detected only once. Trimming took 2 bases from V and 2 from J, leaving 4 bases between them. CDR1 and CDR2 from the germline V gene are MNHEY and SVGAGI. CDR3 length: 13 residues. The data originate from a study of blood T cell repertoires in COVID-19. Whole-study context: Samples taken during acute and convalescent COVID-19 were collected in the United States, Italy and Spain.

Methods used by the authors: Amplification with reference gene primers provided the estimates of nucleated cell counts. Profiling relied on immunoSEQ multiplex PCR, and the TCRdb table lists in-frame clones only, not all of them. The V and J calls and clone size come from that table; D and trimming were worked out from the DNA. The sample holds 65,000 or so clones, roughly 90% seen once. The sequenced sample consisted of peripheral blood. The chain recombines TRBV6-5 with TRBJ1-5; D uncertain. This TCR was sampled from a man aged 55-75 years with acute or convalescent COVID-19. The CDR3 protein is CASSYGRNQPQHF. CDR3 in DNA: TGTGCCAGCAGTTACGGGCGCAATCAGCCCCAGCATTTT.